This T cell receptor (beta chain) stems from a study of beta chain features in type 1 diabetes. For the study at large: Examination of sorted cells across all samples involved over 85,000,000 cells.

The sequenced template was cDNA made from the entire isolated RNA. TCRdb's table, derived via immunoSEQ multiplex PCR, lists solely in-frame clones and lacks some. The repertoire has about 140,000 clones, around an eighth of them found once; the top ten carry around 1.4%. The CDR3 is 15 amino acids. V was trimmed by 3 bases and J by 6 bases, leaving 12 bases between them. In germline, CDR1 is SGHNT, CDR2 YENEEA. Notes on the study in general: Within each of all four CD4+ subsets, Type 1 diabetes patients had TCRB CDR3s that were moderately but significantly shorter. Sequencing of cDNA might inflate the share of cells that strongly express TCR.

A word on this clone: Its antigen is not identified.

Sequenced material: central memory CD4+ T cells from blood. The V call is TRBV11-3, the J call TRBJ1-6; TRBD1 is a possible D gene (6 bases). The clonotype originates from a man aged 18 to 30 with type 1 diabetes. CDR3: CASSFAGDGNSPLHF. CDR3 bases: TGTGCCAGCAGCTTTGCAGGGGACGGTAATTCACCCCTCCACTTT. Full variable domain (remainder filled in from reference TRBV11-3 and TRBJ1-6): EAGVVQSPRYKIIEKKQPVAFWCNPISGHNTLYWYLQNLGQGPELLIRYENEEAVDDSQLPKDRFSAERLKGVDSTLKIQPAELGDSAVYLCASSFAGDGNSPLHFGNGTRLTVT.